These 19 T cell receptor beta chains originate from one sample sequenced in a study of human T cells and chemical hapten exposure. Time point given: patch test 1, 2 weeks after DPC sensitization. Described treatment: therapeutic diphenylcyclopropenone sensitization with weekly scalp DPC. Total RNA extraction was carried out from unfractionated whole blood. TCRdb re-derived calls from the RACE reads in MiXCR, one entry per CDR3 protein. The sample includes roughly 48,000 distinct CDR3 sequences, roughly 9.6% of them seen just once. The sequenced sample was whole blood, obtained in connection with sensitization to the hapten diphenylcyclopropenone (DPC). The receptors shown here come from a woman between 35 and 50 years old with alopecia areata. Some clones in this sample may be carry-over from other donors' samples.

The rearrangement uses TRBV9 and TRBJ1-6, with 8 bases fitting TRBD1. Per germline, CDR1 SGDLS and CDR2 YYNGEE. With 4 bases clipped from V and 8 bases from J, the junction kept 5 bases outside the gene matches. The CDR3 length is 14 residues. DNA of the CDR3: TGTGCCAGCAGCAGCAGGACAGGGCATTCACCCCTCCACTTT. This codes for CASSSRTGHSPLHF.

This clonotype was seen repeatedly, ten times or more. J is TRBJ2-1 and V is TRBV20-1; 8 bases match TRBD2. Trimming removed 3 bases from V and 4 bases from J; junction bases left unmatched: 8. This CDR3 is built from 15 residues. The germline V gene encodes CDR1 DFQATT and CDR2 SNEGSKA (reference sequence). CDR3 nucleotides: TGCAGTGCTAGCCGACCGGGAGGGGTATACAATGAGCAGTTCTTC. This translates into CSASRPGGVYNEQFF.

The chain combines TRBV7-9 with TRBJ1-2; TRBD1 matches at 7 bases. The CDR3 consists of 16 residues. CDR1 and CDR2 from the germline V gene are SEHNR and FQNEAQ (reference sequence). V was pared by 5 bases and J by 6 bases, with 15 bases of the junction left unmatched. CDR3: CASSPGTAQGPNGYTF. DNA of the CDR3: TGTGCCAGCAGCCCTGGGACAGCCCAAGGACCTAATGGCTACACCTTC.

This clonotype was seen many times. For the CDR3, the DNA is TGTGCCAGTAGACCCGACAGTTCCTATGGCTACACCTTC. Its protein product is CASRPDSSYGYTF. This chain uses TRBV19 with TRBJ1-2; D is perhaps TRBD1 (5 bases). Trimming removed 6 bases from V and 4 bases from J, with 12 bases in between. This CDR3 has 13 residues. Germline V gene lookup returns CDR1 LNHDA and CDR2 SQIVND (reference sequence).

CDR3 DNA: TGCAGTGCTAGAGCCAACGTAGGGACTAGTAGTACCGAGCAGTACTTC. This translates into CSARANVGTSSTEQYF. J is TRBJ2-7 and V is TRBV20-1; 8 nucleotides align to TRBD2. The germline V gene has CDR1 DFQATT and CDR2 SNEGSKA (reference sequence). CDR3 length: 16 residues. Trimming took 1 base from V and 6 from J; bases not matched to a gene: 14.

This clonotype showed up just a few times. The CDR3 spells CASSPPDRGQAGGDNEQFF. CDR3 bases: TGTGCCAGCAGTCCTCCGGACAGGGGGCAAGCGGGAGGGGACAATGAGCAGTTCTTC. This chain uses TRBV6-4 with TRBJ2-1; D is possibly TRBD1 (11 bases). CDR1 is MRHNA and CDR2 is SNTAGT in the germline V gene. This CDR3 comprises 19 residues. V was pared by 5 bases and J by 5 bases, with 28 bases between.

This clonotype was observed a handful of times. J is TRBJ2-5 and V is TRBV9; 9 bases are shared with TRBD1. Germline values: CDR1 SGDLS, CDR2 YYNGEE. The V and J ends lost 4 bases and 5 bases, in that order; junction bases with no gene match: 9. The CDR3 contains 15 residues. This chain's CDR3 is CASSRGTGSVETQYF. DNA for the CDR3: TGTGCCAGCAGCCGCGGGACAGGGAGCGTGGAGACCCAGTACTTC. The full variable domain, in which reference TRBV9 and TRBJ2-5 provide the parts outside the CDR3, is DSGVTQTPKHLITATGQRVTLRCSPRSGDLSVYWYQQSLDQGLQFLIQYYNGEERAKGNILERFSAQQFPDLHSELNLSSLELGDSALYFCASSRGTGSVETQYFGPGTRLLVL.

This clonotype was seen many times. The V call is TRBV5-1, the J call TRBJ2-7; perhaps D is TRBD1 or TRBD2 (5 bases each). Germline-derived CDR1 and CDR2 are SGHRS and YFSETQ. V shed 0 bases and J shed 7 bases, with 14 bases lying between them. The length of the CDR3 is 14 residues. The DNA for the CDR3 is TGCGCCAGCAGCTTGGGGGACCCACGTCGGGAGCAGTACTTC. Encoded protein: CASSLGDPRREQYF.

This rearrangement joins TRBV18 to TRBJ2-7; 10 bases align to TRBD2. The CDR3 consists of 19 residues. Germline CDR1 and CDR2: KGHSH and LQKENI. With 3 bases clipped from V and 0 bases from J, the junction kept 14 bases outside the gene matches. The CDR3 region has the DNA TGTGCCAGCTCACCTACCCCACCGACTAGCGGGTCCAGCTCCTACGAGCAGTACTTC. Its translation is CASSPTPPTSGSSSYEQYF.

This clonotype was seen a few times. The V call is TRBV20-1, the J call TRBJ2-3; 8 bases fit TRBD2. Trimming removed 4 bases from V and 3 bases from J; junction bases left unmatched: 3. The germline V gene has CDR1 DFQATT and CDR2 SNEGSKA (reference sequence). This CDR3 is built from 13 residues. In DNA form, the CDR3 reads TGCAGTGCTAAAGAGCGGGGGACAGATACGCAGTATTTT. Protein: CSAKERGTDTQYF.

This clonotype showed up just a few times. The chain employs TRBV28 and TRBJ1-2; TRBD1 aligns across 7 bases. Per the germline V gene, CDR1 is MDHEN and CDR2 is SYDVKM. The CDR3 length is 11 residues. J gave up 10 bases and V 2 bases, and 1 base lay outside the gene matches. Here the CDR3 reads CASSLDRAYTF. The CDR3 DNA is TGTGCCAGCAGTTTAGACAGGGCCTACACCTTC.

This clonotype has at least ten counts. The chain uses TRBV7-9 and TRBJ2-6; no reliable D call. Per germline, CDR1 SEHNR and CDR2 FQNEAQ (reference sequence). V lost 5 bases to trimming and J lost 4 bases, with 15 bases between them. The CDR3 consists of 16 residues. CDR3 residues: CASSPPGSSGANVLTF. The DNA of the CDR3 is TGTGCCAGCAGCCCCCCCGGTTCTTCGGGGGCCAACGTCCTGACTTTC.

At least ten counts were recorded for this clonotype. CDR3 amino acids: CASSLMGQISPYEQYF. The DNA for the CDR3 is TGTGCCAGCAGCTTAATGGGACAGATAAGTCCCTACGAGCAGTACTTC. The chain couples TRBV11-2 to TRBJ2-7; 7 bases align to TRBD1. There are 16 residues in the CDR3. Per germline, CDR1 SGHAT and CDR2 FQNNGV. With V trimmed by 2 bases and J by 2 bases, 9 bases remained unmatched.

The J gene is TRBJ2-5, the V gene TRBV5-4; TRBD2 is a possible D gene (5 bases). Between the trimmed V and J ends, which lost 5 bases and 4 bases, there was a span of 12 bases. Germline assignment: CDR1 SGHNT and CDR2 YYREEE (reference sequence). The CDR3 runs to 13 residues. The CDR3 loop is CASSGGPLETQYF. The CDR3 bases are TGTGCCAGCAGTGGCGGGCCGCTAGAGACCCAGTACTTC.

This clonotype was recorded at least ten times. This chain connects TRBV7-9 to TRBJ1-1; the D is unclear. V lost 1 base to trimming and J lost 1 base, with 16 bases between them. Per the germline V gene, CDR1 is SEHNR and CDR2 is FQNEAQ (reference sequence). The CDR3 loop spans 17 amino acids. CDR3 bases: TGTGCCAGCAGCTTAGGGAGGCCGGGCAAAAGGAACACTGAAGCTTTCTTT. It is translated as CASSLGRPGKRNTEAFF.

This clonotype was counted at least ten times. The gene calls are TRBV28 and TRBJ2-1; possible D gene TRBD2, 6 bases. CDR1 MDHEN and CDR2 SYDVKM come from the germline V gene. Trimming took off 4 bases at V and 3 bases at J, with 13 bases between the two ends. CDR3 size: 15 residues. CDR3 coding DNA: TGTGCCAGCAGTTCTAGTAGCGGAAACTACAATGAGCAGTTCTTC. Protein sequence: CASSSSSGNYNEQFF.

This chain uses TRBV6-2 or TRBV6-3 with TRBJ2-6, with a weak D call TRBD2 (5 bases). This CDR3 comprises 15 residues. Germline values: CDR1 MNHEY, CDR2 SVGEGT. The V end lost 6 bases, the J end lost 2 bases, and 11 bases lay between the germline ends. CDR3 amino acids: CASSPRAAGANVLTF. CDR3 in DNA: TGTGCCAGCAGCCCCCGAGCGGCTGGGGCCAACGTCCTGACTTTC.

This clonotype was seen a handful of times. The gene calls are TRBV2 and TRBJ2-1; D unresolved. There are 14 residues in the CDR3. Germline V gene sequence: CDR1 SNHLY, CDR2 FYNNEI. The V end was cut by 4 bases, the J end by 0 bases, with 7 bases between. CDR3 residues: CASSVQSSYNEQFF. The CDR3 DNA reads TGTGCCAGCAGTGTCCAAAGCTCCTACAATGAGCAGTTCTTC.

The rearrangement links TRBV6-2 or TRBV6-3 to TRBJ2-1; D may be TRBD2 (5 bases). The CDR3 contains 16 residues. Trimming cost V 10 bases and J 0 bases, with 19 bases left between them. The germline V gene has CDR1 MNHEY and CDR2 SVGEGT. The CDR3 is CATTGPTGSSYNEQFF. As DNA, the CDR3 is TGTGCCACCACCGGCCCCACGGGAAGCTCCTACAATGAGCAGTTCTTC.